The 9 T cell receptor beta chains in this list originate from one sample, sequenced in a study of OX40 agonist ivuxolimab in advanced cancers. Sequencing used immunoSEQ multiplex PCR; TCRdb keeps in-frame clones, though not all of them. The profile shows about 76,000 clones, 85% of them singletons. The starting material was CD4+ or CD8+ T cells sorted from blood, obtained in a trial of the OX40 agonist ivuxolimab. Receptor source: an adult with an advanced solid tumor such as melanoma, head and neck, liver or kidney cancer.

CDR3 coding DNA: TGTGCCAGCAGGTCCCCGGGACAGGGAAACAATGAGCAGTTCTTC. Its protein product is CASRSPGQGNNEQFF. V and J are TRBV6-6 and TRBJ2-1, with 9 bases lining up with TRBD1. The V gene's germline CDR1 is MNHNY and CDR2 SVGAGI (reference sequence). With 6 bases clipped from V and 5 bases from J, the junction kept 8 bases outside the gene matches. CDR3 size: 15 residues.

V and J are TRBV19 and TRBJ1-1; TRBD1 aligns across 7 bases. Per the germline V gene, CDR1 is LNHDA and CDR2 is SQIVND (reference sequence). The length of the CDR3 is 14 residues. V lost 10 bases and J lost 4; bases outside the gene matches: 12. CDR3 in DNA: TGTGCCACTAGAACAGGGGATTCTTCCACTGAAGCTTTCTTT. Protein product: CATRTGDSSTEAFF.

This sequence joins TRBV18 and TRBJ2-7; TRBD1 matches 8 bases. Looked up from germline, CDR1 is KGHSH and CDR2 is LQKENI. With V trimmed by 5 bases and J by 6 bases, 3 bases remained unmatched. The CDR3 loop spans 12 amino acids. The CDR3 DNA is TGTGCCAGCTCAACCGGACAGGGCGAGCAGTACTTC. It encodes CASSTGQGEQYF.

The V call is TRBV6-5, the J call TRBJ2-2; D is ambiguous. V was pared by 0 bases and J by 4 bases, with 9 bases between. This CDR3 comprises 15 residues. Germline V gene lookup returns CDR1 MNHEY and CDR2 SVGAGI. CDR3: CASSYSISPTGELFF. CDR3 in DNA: TGTGCCAGCAGTTACTCCATCAGTCCCACCGGGGAGCTGTTTTTT.

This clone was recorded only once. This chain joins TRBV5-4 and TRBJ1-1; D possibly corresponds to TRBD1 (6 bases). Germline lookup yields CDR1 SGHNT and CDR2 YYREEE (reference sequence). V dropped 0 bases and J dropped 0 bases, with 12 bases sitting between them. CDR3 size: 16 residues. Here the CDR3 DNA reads TGTGCCAGCAGCTTGGTCAGAGGACAGATGAACACTGAAGCTTTCTTT. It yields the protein CASSLVRGQMNTEAFF.

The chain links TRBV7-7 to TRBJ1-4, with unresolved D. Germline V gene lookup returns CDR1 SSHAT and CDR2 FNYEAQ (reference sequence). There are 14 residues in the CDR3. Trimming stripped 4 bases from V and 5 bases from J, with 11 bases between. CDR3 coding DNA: TGTGCCAGCAGCTCCCAGTTGGGAAATGAAAAACTGTTTTTT. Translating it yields CASSSQLGNEKLFF.

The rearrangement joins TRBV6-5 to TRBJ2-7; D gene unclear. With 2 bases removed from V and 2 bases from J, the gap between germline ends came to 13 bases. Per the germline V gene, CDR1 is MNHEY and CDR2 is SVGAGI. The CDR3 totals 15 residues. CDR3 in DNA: TGTGCCAGCAGTTACAGTAAGAATGGGCCCTACGAGCAGTACTTC. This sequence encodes CASSYSKNGPYEQYF.

The CDR3 loop reads CASTPGLTAATQYF. The CDR3 DNA is TGTGCCAGCACCCCCGGGCTAACTGCGGCTACGCAGTATTTT. The chain is built from TRBV6-1 and TRBJ2-3, with unresolved D. Germline values: CDR1 MNHNS, CDR2 SASEGT. Deletions cut 7 bases from V and 8 bases from J, with 19 bases between. The CDR3 runs 14 residues.

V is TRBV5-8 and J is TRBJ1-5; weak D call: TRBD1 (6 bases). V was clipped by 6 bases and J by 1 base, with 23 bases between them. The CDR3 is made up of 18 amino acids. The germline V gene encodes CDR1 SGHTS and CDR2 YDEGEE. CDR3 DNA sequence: TGTGCCAGCACCGCGGGACAATCCTACGCCCTCAGCAATCAGCCCCAGCATTTT. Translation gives CASTAGQSYALSNQPQHF. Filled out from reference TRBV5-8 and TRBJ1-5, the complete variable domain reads EAGVTQSPTHLIKTRGQQATLRCSPISGHTSVYWYQQALGLGLQFLLWYDEGEERNRGNFPPRFSGRQFPNYSSELNVNALELEDSALYLCASTAGQSYALSNQPQHFGDGTRLSIL.